This T cell receptor (beta chain) derives from a study of naive and memory T cell subsets. Findings and limits, study-wide: Over 85% of naive TCR sequences appeared only once, unlike memory subsets.

This clonotype was seen ten or more times. Its antigen remains unidentified. Both TRBC1 and TRBC2 were covered by a beta constant-region primer of two equimolar oligonucleotides. Ligated cDNA was amplified by four rounds of PCR with nested alpha and beta constant-region primers and SP2. The cDNA 3' end received a ligated single-stranded oligonucleotide carrying the SP2 primer and a 12-nucleotide UMI. Each CDR3 protein is one row after TCRdb ran MiXCR on the UMI-ligation and nested PCR reads. The sample includes approximately 29,000 distinct CDR3 sequences, approximately 17% of them seen just once. Trimming removed 5 bases from V and 4 bases from J, with 13 bases in between. The V gene's germline CDR1 is SGHAT and CDR2 FQNNGV. The CDR3 has 14 amino acids.

V usage is TRBV11-2 and J usage is TRBJ2-3, with no clear D. The sample taken for sequencing was effector memory CD4+ T cells from blood. Subset denoted: effector memory, CD45RA- CD27-. The origin of this receptor is a human donor in good health. This CDR3 reads CASSRFLSADTQYF. The DNA of the CDR3 is TGTGCCAGCAGCCGATTCCTTTCGGCAGATACGCAGTATTTT. Full variable domain (outside the CDR3, taken from reference TRBV11-2 and TRBJ2-3): EAGVAQSPRYKIIEKRQSVAFWCNPISGHATLYWYQQILGQGPKLLIQFQNNGVVDDSQLPKDRFSAERLKGVDSTLKIQPAKLEDSAVYLCASSRFLSADTQYFGPGTRLTVL.